This T cell receptor beta chain is from a study of T cells expressing NK-cell markers (dated by TCRdb to the early 2020s). Regarding the complete study: In sorted CD3+CD56+NKG2C+, CD3+CD56+NKG2C- and CD3+CD56-NKG2C+ T-cell subsets from several donors, TCR beta-chain repertoires were profiled. The eight sequenced donors were randomly selected healthy volunteers, three men and five women. Among the eight sequenced donors, seven were HCMV-seropositive and one was HCMV-seronegative. Libraries were sequenced as 2 x 150 bp reads on Illumina HiSeq 2000/2500, MiSeq or NextSeq.

From a lookup of the germline V gene (reference sequence), CDR1 and CDR2 are DFQATT and SNEGSKA. Taken from cysteine to phenylalanine, the CDR3 has 15 residues. No DNA accompanies this entry. HCMV-specific IgG was detected in serum with a commercial ELISA kit to determine HCMV serostatus. Ficoll density gradient centrifugation was used to isolate peripheral blood mononuclear cells from blood. The paper's findings and limits, for the study overall: Those dominant clonotypes were again the most abundant among CD3+CD56-NKG2C+ cells in a few donors, at about 28.3-60.1%. Whether the expanded NKG2C-expressing T cell clones were specific for HCMV antigens remained unclear. In over five donors, the dominant CD3+CD56+NKG2C+ clonotypes were found to rank among the top 10 CD8+ clonotypes and to make up about 1.0-7.5% of CD8+ T cells.

Data came from an Illumina HiSeq 2000. TCR beta cDNA libraries were prepared using 5'RACE template switching, which introduced a universal primer site and unique molecular identifiers. cDNA synthesis was primed from the TCR beta constant segment and was followed by two successive PCR amplification steps. For the original study's pipeline: MIGEC handled demultiplexing of the reads and grouping by UMI, while MiTCR was used to assemble and quantify clonotypes. To exclude erroneous sequences, any TCR cDNA sequence not supported by at least two reads was discarded. Downstream repertoire analysis used the tcR package, and clonotypes were matched across fractions by CDR3 nucleotide sequence plus V segment. VDJmatch was used to annotate antigen specificity against VDJdb, with one amino acid substitution in CDR3 permitted. TCRdb reanalyzed the reads, keeping one entry per CDR3 protein sequence and omitting DNA. It is TCRdb's table, rather than the study itself, that gives the V and J calls and clone size. The data table for this sample lists 500,000 to 700,000 distinct CDR3 sequences. The top ten clones comprise approximately 3.6% of the sample.

In regard to this clonotype: There is no known antigen for this receptor.

The sequence is built from TRBV20-1 and TRBJ1-6; TCRdb's D gene call, TRBD1, goes unchecked for lack of DNA. The clonotype was recovered from a man aged 18-30 years in good health. Donor details come from another sample of the same person, matched by shared clones. Sequencing was carried out using blood T cells: a sorted CD56 or NKG2C T cell subset, CD4+ or CD8+ T cells, or bulk PBMC T cells (not recorded which). The encoded CDR3 is CSAGAGGGPNSPLHF.